A selection of T cell receptor beta chains follows, all from one sample in a study of blood T cells in healthy people across ages. From the 5' RACE reads, TCRdb called clonotypes with MiXCR, one entry per CDR3 protein. The sample has around 1,100,000 distinct CDR3 sequences; more than 30% are singletons. Sequenced input: blood. These TCRs come from a man aged 18 to 30 in good health. The CDR3 runs from the conserved cysteine through the conserved F or W. The order of the fields is V gene, D gene, clone size, J gene, CDR3 protein, CDR3 DNA. A D gene is named only where the DNA matches it firmly. Clone size is stated in some rows and not others, as once, few, many or a class when expanded.

v_call: TRBV21-1; d_call: NA; clone_size: NA; j_call: TRBJ1-1; cdr3_aa: CASSAKAPMVGTEAFF; cdr3_nt: TGTGCCAGCAGCGCTAAGGCACCCATGGTAGGGACTGAAGCTTTCTTT
v_call: TRBV19; d_call: TRBD1; clone_size: once; j_call: TRBJ2-7; cdr3_aa: CASRTGTGDYEQYF; cdr3_nt: TGTGCCAGTAGGACCGGGACAGGAGACTACGAGCAGTACTTC
v_call: TRBV9; d_call: NA; clone_size: once; j_call: TRBJ2-5; cdr3_aa: CASSVRGIGLETQYF; cdr3_nt: TGTGCCAGCAGCGTAAGGGGCATCGGACTGGAGACCCAGTACTTC
v_call: TRBV6-5; d_call: NA; clone_size: NA; j_call: TRBJ1-5; cdr3_aa: CASRRDAHQPQHF; cdr3_nt: TGTGCCAGCAGGAGGGACGCTCATCAGCCCCAGCATTTT
v_call: TRBV6-2/TRBV6-3; d_call: NA; clone_size: NA; j_call: TRBJ2-1; cdr3_aa: CASSYRPESEQFF; cdr3_nt: TGTGCCAGCAGTTACCGCCCGGAAAGTGAGCAGTTCTTC
v_call: TRBV27; d_call: TRBD1; clone_size: once; j_call: TRBJ1-2; cdr3_aa: CASSSTGMAYGYTF; cdr3_nt: TGTGCCAGCAGTTCGACAGGGATGGCCTATGGCTACACCTTC
v_call: TRBV12-3/TRBV12-4; d_call: NA; clone_size: many; j_call: TRBJ2-7; cdr3_aa: CASKGSEQYF; cdr3_nt: TGTGCCAGCAAAGGCTCCGAGCAGTACTTC
v_call: TRBV18; d_call: NA; clone_size: NA; j_call: TRBJ2-5; cdr3_aa: CASSPTDGVSEQYF; cdr3_nt: TGTGCCAGCTCTCCCACGGACGGGGTCTCGGAGCAGTACTTC
v_call: TRBV4-3; d_call: TRBD1; clone_size: few; j_call: TRBJ1-2; cdr3_aa: CASSQNRGFYGYTF; cdr3_nt: TGCGCCAGCAGCCAAAACAGGGGTTTCTATGGCTACACCTTC
v_call: TRBV15; d_call: NA; clone_size: few; j_call: TRBJ2-1; cdr3_aa: CATSRDPAYEQFF; cdr3_nt: TGTGCCACCAGCAGAGATCCTGCCTATGAGCAGTTCTTC
v_call: TRBV18; d_call: NA; clone_size: NA; j_call: TRBJ1-1; cdr3_aa: CASSPLTMVFSGTEAFF; cdr3_nt: TGTGCCAGCTCACCACTTACCATGGTTTTTAGCGGGACTGAAGCTTTCTTT
v_call: TRBV29-1; d_call: NA; clone_size: NA; j_call: TRBJ1-1; cdr3_aa: CSGRDISRPTEAFF; cdr3_nt: TGCAGCGGTCGGGACATCTCGCGTCCCACTGAAGCTTTCTTT
v_call: TRBV20-1; d_call: NA; clone_size: many; j_call: TRBJ2-3; cdr3_aa: CSARPLTPRAPDTQYF; cdr3_nt: TGCAGTGCTCGGCCCCTGACGCCGAGGGCCCCAGATACGCAGTATTTT
v_call: TRBV4-1; d_call: NA; clone_size: NA; j_call: TRBJ1-6; cdr3_aa: CASSPRGLENSPLHF; cdr3_nt: TGCGCCAGCAGCCCCAGAGGGTTGGAGAATTCACCCCTCCACTTT
v_call: TRBV28; d_call: NA; clone_size: few; j_call: TRBJ2-7; cdr3_aa: CASSDDSLRHEQYF; cdr3_nt: TGTGCCAGCAGTGATGACAGCCTGCGCCACGAGCAGTACTTC
v_call: TRBV13; d_call: TRBD1; clone_size: NA; j_call: TRBJ1-1; cdr3_aa: CASSFSGQGDTEAFF; cdr3_nt: TGTGCCAGCAGCTTTTCCGGACAGGGGGACACTGAAGCTTTCTTT
v_call: TRBV5-1; d_call: NA; clone_size: NA; j_call: TRBJ2-1; cdr3_aa: CASSLRGRGSYKEQFF; cdr3_nt: TGCGCCAGCAGCTTGCGGGGTAGGGGGTCCTACAAGGAGCAGTTCTTC
v_call: TRBV7-2; d_call: NA; clone_size: NA; j_call: TRBJ1-4; cdr3_aa: CASSASRDFNKKLFF; cdr3_nt: TGTGCCAGCAGCGCGAGTCGGGATTTTAATAAAAAACTGTTTTTT
v_call: TRBV6-1; d_call: NA; clone_size: NA; j_call: TRBJ2-2; cdr3_aa: CASSEGTRGELFF; cdr3_nt: TGTGCCAGCAGCGAAGGGACCCGCGGGGAGCTGTTTTTT
v_call: TRBV11-1; d_call: NA; clone_size: many; j_call: TRBJ2-1; cdr3_aa: CASSLRNNEQFF; cdr3_nt: TGTGCCAGCAGCTTACGGAACAATGAGCAGTTCTTC
v_call: TRBV7-2; d_call: NA; clone_size: many; j_call: TRBJ2-3; cdr3_aa: CASSLGPATDTQYF; cdr3_nt: TGTGCCAGCAGCTTAGGTCCTGCCACAGATACGCAGTATTTT
v_call: TRBV7-9; d_call: NA; clone_size: few; j_call: TRBJ2-3; cdr3_aa: CASSPRDFTDTQYF; cdr3_nt: TGTGCCAGCAGCCCAAGGGACTTCACAGATACGCAGTATTTT
v_call: TRBV20-1; d_call: NA; clone_size: NA; j_call: TRBJ1-6; cdr3_aa: CSARERLDSLNSPLHF; cdr3_nt: TGCAGTGCTAGAGAACGGCTGGACAGCCTTAATTCACCCCTCCACTTT
v_call: TRBV12-3/TRBV12-4; d_call: NA; clone_size: few; j_call: TRBJ2-3; cdr3_aa: CASSQDRWDTQYF; cdr3_nt: TGTGCCAGCAGCCAAGACAGGTGGGATACGCAGTATTTT
v_call: TRBV20-1; d_call: TRBD2; clone_size: NA; j_call: TRBJ2-5; cdr3_aa: CSASYGRGPLPQETQYF; cdr3_nt: TGCAGTGCTTCATACGGGAGGGGCCCGCTTCCCCAAGAGACCCAGTACTTC